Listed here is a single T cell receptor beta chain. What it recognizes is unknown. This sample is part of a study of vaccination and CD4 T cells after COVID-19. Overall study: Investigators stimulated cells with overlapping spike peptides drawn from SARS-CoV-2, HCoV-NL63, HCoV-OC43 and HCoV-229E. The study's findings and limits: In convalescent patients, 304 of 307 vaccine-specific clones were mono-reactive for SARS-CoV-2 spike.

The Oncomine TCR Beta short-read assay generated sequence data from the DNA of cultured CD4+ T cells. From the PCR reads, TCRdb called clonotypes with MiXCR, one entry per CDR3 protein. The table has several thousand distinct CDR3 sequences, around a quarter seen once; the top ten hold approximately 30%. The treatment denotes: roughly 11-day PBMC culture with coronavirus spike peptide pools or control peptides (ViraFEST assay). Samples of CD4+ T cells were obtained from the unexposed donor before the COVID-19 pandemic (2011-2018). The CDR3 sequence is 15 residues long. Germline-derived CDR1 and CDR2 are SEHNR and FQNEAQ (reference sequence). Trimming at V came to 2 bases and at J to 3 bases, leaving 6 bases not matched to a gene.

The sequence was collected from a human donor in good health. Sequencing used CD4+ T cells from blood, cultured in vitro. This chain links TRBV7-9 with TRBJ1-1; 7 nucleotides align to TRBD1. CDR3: CASSLTAGGYTEAFF. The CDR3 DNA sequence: TGTGCCAGCAGCTTAACAGCAGGGGGTTACACTGAAGCTTTCTTT. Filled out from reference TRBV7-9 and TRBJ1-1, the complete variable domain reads DTGVSQNPRHKITKRGQNVTFRCDPISEHNRLYWYRQTLGQGPEFLTYFQNEAQLEKSRLLSDRFSAERPKGSFSTLEIQRTEQGDSAMYLCASSLTAGGYTEAFFGQGTRLTVV.